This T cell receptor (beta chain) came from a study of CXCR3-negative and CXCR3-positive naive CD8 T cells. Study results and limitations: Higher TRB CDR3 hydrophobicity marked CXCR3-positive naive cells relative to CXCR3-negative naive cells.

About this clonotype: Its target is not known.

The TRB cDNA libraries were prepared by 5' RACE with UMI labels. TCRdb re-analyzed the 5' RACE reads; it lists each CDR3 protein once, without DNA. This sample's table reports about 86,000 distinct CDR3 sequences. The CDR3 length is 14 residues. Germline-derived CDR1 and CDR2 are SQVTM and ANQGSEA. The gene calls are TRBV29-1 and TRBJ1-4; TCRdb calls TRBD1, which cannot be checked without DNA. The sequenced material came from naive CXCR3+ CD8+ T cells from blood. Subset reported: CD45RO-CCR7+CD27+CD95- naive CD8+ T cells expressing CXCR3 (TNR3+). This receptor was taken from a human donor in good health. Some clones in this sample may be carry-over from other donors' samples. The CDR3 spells CSVEEAGSNEKLFF. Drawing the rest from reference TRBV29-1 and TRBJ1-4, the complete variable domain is SAVISQKPSRDICQRGTSLTIQCQVDSQVTMMFWYRQQPGQSLTLIATANQGSEATYESGFVIDKFPISRPNLTFSTLTVSNMSPEDSSIYLCSVEEAGSNEKLFFGSGTQLSVL.